This entry lists 11 T cell receptor beta chains sequenced from one sample in a study of T cell repertoires in cytomegalovirus infection. Each CDR3 protein gets one entry after TCRdb re-called the reads with MiXCR. The sample yields roughly 630,000 distinct CDR3 sequences, approximately 24% seen once. Sequenced material: CD8+ T cells from PBMCs. All receptors derive from a human donor in good health (CMV status not recorded). Some clones in this sample may be carry-over from other donors' samples.

This clonotype was observed many times. V gene TRBV7-8 combines with J gene TRBJ1-5; 11 nucleotides line up with TRBD1. The CDR3 has 15 residues. V was clipped by 8 bases and J by 7 bases; unmatched bases: 10. Germline V lookup: CDR1 SGHVS, CDR2 FQNEAQ. The CDR3 DNA reads TGTGCCAGCCGCCGAGGACAGGGGGCCGGGCAGCCCCAGCATTTT. Translating gives CASRRGQGAGQPQHF.

The chain combines TRBV28 with TRBJ1-2; 8 nucleotides align to TRBD1. The V and J ends lost 7 bases and 6 bases, in that order; junction bases with no gene match: 10. CDR1 is MDHEN and CDR2 is SYDVKM in the germline V gene. This CDR3 spans 14 amino acids. The CDR3 protein is CASNPDREIHGYTF. In DNA form, the CDR3 reads TGTGCCAGCAACCCGGACAGGGAAATTCATGGCTACACCTTC.

V usage is TRBV25-1 and J usage is TRBJ2-5, with D uncertain. CDR1 is MGHDK, CDR2 SYGVNS, per germline. Trimming removed 2 bases from V and 3 bases from J, with 10 bases in between. The CDR3 covers 14 residues. The CDR3 loop is CASSEIRQKETQYF. CDR3 in DNA: TGTGCCAGCAGTGAAATTCGGCAGAAAGAGACCCAGTACTTC. Full variable domain (remainder filled in from reference TRBV25-1 and TRBJ2-5): EADIYQTPRYLVIGTGKKITLECSQTMGHDKMYWYQQDPGMELHLIHYSYGVNSTEKGDLSSESTVSRIRTEHFPLTLESARPSHTSQYLCASSEIRQKETQYFGPGTRLLVL.

This clonotype appeared once. V usage is TRBV7-6 and J usage is TRBJ1-1, with D tentatively TRBD1 (5 bases). Germline V gene sequence: CDR1 SGHVS, CDR2 FNYEAQ. The CDR3 spans 14 residues. V dropped 3 bases and J dropped 4 bases, with 12 bases sitting between them. CDR3 nucleotides: TGTGCCAGCAGCTTGGGAGGGGTAACCACTGAAGCTTTCTTT. Its translation is CASSLGGVTTEAFF.

In this sample, this clonotype turned up a few times. The rearrangement uses TRBV5-1 and TRBJ1-2; a weak D match, TRBD1 (5 bases). V was shortened by 2 bases and J by 3 bases, with 17 bases between the two germline ends. The germline gives CDR1 SGHRS, CDR2 YFSETQ. The CDR3 length is 16 residues. CDR3 sequence: CASSLVGTAADYGYTF. The CDR3 coding sequence is TGCGCCAGCAGCTTAGTGGGGACGGCGGCGGACTATGGCTACACCTTC.

This clonotype was seen many times. The V and J genes are TRBV14 and TRBJ1-1; D possibly corresponds to TRBD1 (5 bases). V was cut by 2 bases and J by 8 bases, with 12 bases left in between. Germline V gene lookup returns CDR1 SGHDN and CDR2 FVKESK. This CDR3 has 13 residues. CDR3 protein: CASSQLSRTEAFF. The CDR3 bases are TGTGCCAGCAGCCAATTATCAAGGACAGAAGCTTTCTTT.

This clonotype was counted between two and nine times. The chain links TRBV5-6 to TRBJ2-3, with D possibly TRBD1 on 7 matching bases. This CDR3 is 17 amino acids long. Between the trimmed V and J ends, which lost 4 bases and 0 bases, there was a span of 18 bases. Germline V gene lookup returns CDR1 SGHDT and CDR2 YYEEEE. For the CDR3, the DNA is TGTGCCAGCAGCCTATCTTGGCGGGACAGCAGCACAGATACGCAGTATTTT. Translating it yields CASSLSWRDSSTDTQYF.

The chain joins TRBV29-1 to TRBJ1-2; 11 bases match TRBD1. The CDR3 extends over 18 amino acids. Germline trimming cut 4 bases from V and 4 bases from J; bases unmatched to any gene: 17. Germline CDR1 reads SQVTM; CDR2 reads ANQGSEA. The CDR3 DNA sequence: TGCAGCGTTGCCGGCATTCTTGGACAGGGGGCTACAGGCTATGGCTACACCTTC. Its protein is CSVAGILGQGATGYGYTF.

Concerning this clonotype: This could be a read error, since a much larger clone is one nucleotide away. The gene calls are TRBV7-6 and TRBJ1-5; D is ambiguous. Trimming shortened V by 1 base and J by 6 bases, and 13 bases separated the two germline ends. The CDR3 contains 15 residues. Germline assignment: CDR1 SGHVS and CDR2 FNYEAQ. CDR3: CASSLEAEVGQPQHF. Written as DNA, the CDR3 is TGTGCCAGCAGCTTAGAGGCTGAGGTGGGTCAGCCCCAGCATTTT.

This clonotype appeared a few times. The V and J genes are TRBV6-2 or TRBV6-3 and TRBJ1-3; possibly TRBD1 for D (5 bases). V shed 5 bases and J shed 0 bases, with 11 bases lying between them. Germline V lookup: CDR1 MNHEY, CDR2 SVGEGT. The CDR3 spans 15 residues. The CDR3 coding sequence is TGTGCCAGCAGTGCCACAGGACCCTCTGGAAACACCATATATTTT. Protein product: CASSATGPSGNTIYF.

CDR3 loop: CASSEFGSANTEAFF. The CDR3 bases are TGTGCCAGCAGTGAATTTGGGTCCGCGAACACTGAAGCTTTCTTT. The rearrangement joins TRBV25-1 to TRBJ1-1; D unresolved. Looked up from germline, CDR1 is MGHDK and CDR2 is SYGVNS. Trimming pared 1 base from V and 1 base from J, leaving 10 bases between. This CDR3 has 15 amino acids.